The 21 T cell receptor beta chains presented below share a single source sample, sequenced in a study of shared clonotypes between healthy human individuals. Only in-frame clones appear in the TCRdb table, and some are missing; sequencing was by immunoSEQ multiplex PCR. The sample records 1,100,000 or so clones, approximately 78% being singletons. Specimen: memory CD4+ T cells from PBMCs. As to subset: CD45RA-negative fraction. The receptors derive from a man younger than 30 in good health. Some clones in this sample may be carry-over from other donors' samples.

This clone was recorded only once. The genes are TRBV5-1 and TRBJ2-5; 7 bases are a match to TRBD1. Germline trimming cut 2 bases from V and 2 bases from J; bases unmatched to any gene: 3. There are 14 residues in the CDR3. CDR1 is SGHRS and CDR2 is YFSETQ in the germline V gene. This CDR3 is CASSFTGQQETQYF. The CDR3 nucleotides are TGCGCCAGCAGCTTTACGGGACAGCAAGAGACCCAGTACTTC.

In this sample, this clone turned up once. The chain combines TRBV9 with TRBJ1-2, with D possibly being TRBD1 (5 bases). This CDR3 comprises 15 residues. V lost 2 bases and J 0 bases, leaving 11 bases between the germline ends. Germline lookup yields CDR1 SGDLS and CDR2 YYNGEE. The chain's CDR3 is CASSVGHLANYGYTF. The CDR3 DNA reads as TGTGCCAGCAGCGTCGGACATCTAGCTAACTATGGCTACACCTTC. The variable domain in full, completed from reference TRBV9 and TRBJ1-2, reads DSGVTQTPKHLITATGQRVTLRCSPRSGDLSVYWYQQSLDQGLQFLIQYYNGEERAKGNILERFSAQQFPDLHSELNLSSLELGDSALYFCASSVGHLANYGYTFGSGTRLTVV.

This clone was seen at least ten times. The chain's CDR3 is CASSIYGTGNTGELFF. DNA of the CDR3: TGTGCCAGCAGCATATATGGGACAGGGAACACCGGGGAGCTGTTTTTT. This rearrangement joins TRBV2 to TRBJ2-2, with 8 bases lining up with TRBD1. V shed 6 bases and J 1 base; nucleotides not matched to a gene: 7. The length of the CDR3 is 16 residues. CDR1 is SNHLY, CDR2 FYNNEI, per germline. Drawing the rest from reference TRBV2 and TRBJ2-2, the complete variable domain is EPEVTQTPSHQVTQMGQEVILRCVPISNHLYFYWYRQILGQKVEFLVSFYNNEISEKSEIFDDQFSVERPDGSNFTLKIRSTKLEDSAMYFCASSIYGTGNTGELFFGEGSRLTVL.

This clone was recorded at least ten times. The chain carries TRBV21-1 and TRBJ2-7; the listed D gene, TRBD1, was not tested against the DNA. TRBV21-1 represents a pseudogene. The CDR3 totals 13 residues. CDR3: CASFSPRQGEQYF. CDR3 bases: TGTGCCAGCTTCTCCCCACGACAGGGGGAGCAGTACTTC.

The V and J genes are TRBV5-4 and TRBJ1-4, with D hard to call. The germline V gene encodes CDR1 SGHNT and CDR2 YYREEE (reference sequence). Trimming took 3 bases from V and 2 from J, leaving 11 bases between them. The length of the CDR3 is 15 residues. The CDR3 spells CASSSAETTNEKLFF. The CDR3, as DNA: TGTGCCAGCAGCTCTGCCGAGACCACTAATGAAAAACTGTTTTTT.

The rearrangement uses TRBV5-1 and TRBJ2-7, with 8 positions matching TRBD1. The germline gives CDR1 SGHRS, CDR2 YFSETQ. The trim removed 4 bases at V and 2 bases at J, leaving 5 bases unmatched. The CDR3 is 14 amino acids. The CDR3 region is CASSIGQGPYEQYF. The CDR3 DNA is TGCGCCAGCAGCATAGGACAGGGCCCCTACGAGCAGTACTTC.

The chain carries TRBV4-1 and TRBJ2-1; 8 bases match TRBD2. The CDR3 totals 19 residues. V shed 0 bases and J 0 bases; nucleotides not matched to a gene: 10. Germline CDR1 MGHRA, CDR2 YSYEKL. CDR3 loop: CASSQDQAGAWSSYNEQFF. The CDR3 nucleotides are TGCGCCAGCAGCCAAGATCAAGCGGGAGCCTGGAGCTCCTACAATGAGCAGTTCTTC.

The J gene is TRBJ2-1, the V gene TRBV7-2, with D hard to call. Per germline, CDR1 SGHTA and CDR2 FQGNSA. The V gene lost 0 bases and the J gene lost 4 bases, with 13 bases spanning the gap. The CDR3 is 16 residues long. This CDR3 is CASSLAGLGPYNEQFF. CDR3 DNA sequence: TGTGCCAGCAGCTTAGCGGGCCTTGGACCATACAATGAGCAGTTCTTC. The variable domain in full, completed from reference TRBV7-2 and TRBJ2-1, reads GAGVSQSPSNKVTEKGKDVELRCDPISGHTALYWYRQSLGQGLEFLIYFQGNSAPDKSGLPSDRFSAERTGGSVSTLTIQRTQQEDSAVYLCASSLAGLGPYNEQFFGPGTRLTVL.

The sample holds a few counts of this clone. The V and J genes are TRBV29-1 and TRBJ2-5; TRBD2 is a possible D gene (6 bases). In germline, CDR1 is SQVTM, CDR2 ANQGSEA. V lost 4 bases and J 5 bases, leaving 14 bases between the germline ends. There are 13 residues in the CDR3. The chain's CDR3 is CSVAPGGFETQYF. The DNA of the CDR3 is TGCAGCGTTGCTCCTGGGGGGTTCGAGACCCAGTACTTC.

The chain couples TRBV28 to TRBJ2-6; 9 nucleotides line up with TRBD1. Germline CDR1 MDHEN, CDR2 SYDVKM. Losses at the gene ends were 5 bases for V and 2 bases for J; bases not matched to a gene: 7. The CDR3 is 17 residues long. CDR3 region: CASSLRDRVPGANVLTF. The CDR3 DNA reads TGTGCCAGCAGTCTCCGGGACAGGGTACCTGGGGCCAACGTCCTGACTTTC.

The chain combines TRBV2 with TRBJ1-5, with D tentatively TRBD1 (5 bases). The CDR3 runs 14 residues. V lost 4 bases, J lost 3 bases, and 10 bases lay in between. CDR1 SNHLY and CDR2 FYNNEI come from the germline V gene. The CDR3 protein is CASSGDGLNQPQHF. The CDR3 DNA reads TGTGCCAGCAGTGGGGACGGACTCAATCAGCCCCAGCATTTT.

The chain recombines TRBV7-8 with TRBJ2-5, with D possibly being TRBD2 (6 bases). The CDR3 sequence is 12 residues long. Trimming removed 5 bases at V and 7 bases at J, with 11 bases between. From germline, CDR1 is SGHVS and CDR2 FQNEAQ. CDR3 nucleotide sequence: TGTGCCAGCAGCCCCCTGGAGGGGACCCAGTACTTC. Amino acids: CASSPLEGTQYF.

V gene TRBV5-1 combines with J gene TRBJ2-5; a possible D gene is TRBD2 (5 bases). Trimming removed 4 bases at V and 1 base at J, with 14 bases between. The germline V gene has CDR1 SGHRS and CDR2 YFSETQ. This CDR3 region has 15 residues. The CDR3 DNA follows: TGCGCCAGCAGCCGGGATCGGAACAGCCAAGAGACCCAGTACTTC. Residues: CASSRDRNSQETQYF.

The rearrangement uses TRBV6-6 and TRBJ1-1, with TRBD1 as a possible D gene (5 bases). V shed 0 bases and J shed 4 bases, with 12 bases lying between them. The CDR3 is 15 amino acids. The germline V gene encodes CDR1 MNHNY and CDR2 SVGAGI (reference sequence). The CDR3, as DNA: TGTGCCAGCAGTTACTCGGGGGGATCGGGCACTGAAGCTTTCTTT. This sequence encodes CASSYSGGSGTEAFF.

The gene calls are TRBV28 and TRBJ2-1; 7 nucleotides agree with TRBD1. Germline V lookup: CDR1 MDHEN, CDR2 SYDVKM. The CDR3 consists of 13 residues. V trimming: 6 bases; J trimming: 4 bases; junction bases outside the gene matches: 3. The CDR3 nucleotides read TGTGCCAGCAGCCTACAGGGGTACAATGAGCAGTTCTTC. Protein: CASSLQGYNEQFF.

The J gene is TRBJ1-5, the V gene TRBV19; no clear D gene. V lost 7 bases, J lost 0 bases, and 19 bases lay in between. Germline V gene data show CDR1 as LNHDA and CDR2 as SQIVND (reference sequence). The CDR3 has 17 residues. The CDR3 nucleotides are TGTGCCAGTACCCCTCTTAACCTGGGCGGTAGCAATCAGCCCCAGCATTTT. This sequence encodes CASTPLNLGGSNQPQHF.

This sequence joins TRBV5-1 and TRBJ2-1; the D call may be TRBD1 or TRBD2 (5 bases each). CDR3 length equals 16 residues. The germline V gene encodes CDR1 SGHRS and CDR2 YFSETQ. Deletions cut 1 base from V and 7 bases from J, with 18 bases between. This CDR3 is CASSLSGTILSNEQFF. The CDR3 nucleotides are TGCGCCAGCAGCTTGAGTGGGACCATCTTGAGTAATGAGCAGTTCTTC. The variable domain in full, completed from reference TRBV5-1 and TRBJ2-1, reads KAGVTQTPRYLIKTRGQQVTLSCSPISGHRSVSWYQQTPGQGLQFLFEYFSETQRNKGNFPGRFSGRQFSNSRSEMNVSTLELGDSALYLCASSLSGTILSNEQFFGPGTRLTVL.

This clone has ten or more counts. The sample contains more than one DNA sequence encoding this CDR3. The chain joins TRBV6-6 to TRBJ2-5; no reliable D call. V lost 0 bases and J 5 bases, leaving 4 bases between the germline ends. The germline V gene encodes CDR1 MNHNY and CDR2 SVGAGI (reference sequence). The CDR3 extends over 12 amino acids. CDR3 protein: CASSYSRETQYF. CDR3 coding DNA: TGTGCCAGCAGTTACTCGAGGGAGACCCAGTACTTC.

The genes are TRBV19 and TRBJ1-4, with D perhaps TRBD1 (6 bases). CDR3 size: 15 residues. Germline assignment: CDR1 LNHDA and CDR2 SQIVND (reference sequence). Trimming stripped 10 bases from V and 3 bases from J, with 18 bases between. In DNA form, the CDR3 reads TGTGCCACTCTGAGCCCAGGGGATCCTAATGAAAAACTGTTTTTT. Protein: CATLSPGDPNEKLFF.

J is TRBJ2-1 and V is TRBV27; 14 bases align to TRBD2. The germline CDR1 and CDR2 sequences are MNHEY and SMNVEV (reference sequence). V dropped 6 bases and J dropped 0; count of bases not matched to a gene: 13. The CDR3 totals 20 residues. CDR3 nucleotides: TGTGCCAGCAGACATACTGGGGGACTAGCGGGAGCTCCCTCCTACAATGAGCAGTTCTTC. It specifies CASRHTGGLAGAPSYNEQFF.

The CDR3 bases are TGTGCCAGCAGCTGGGGGAGGGCCTACAATGAGCAGTTCTTC. Residues: CASSWGRAYNEQFF. The chain couples TRBV7-9 to TRBJ2-1; 7 nucleotides match TRBD2. Unmatched junction bases numbered 2, after V lost 4 bases and J lost 2 bases. This CDR3 region has 14 residues. Germline CDR1 reads SEHNR; CDR2 reads FQNEAQ (reference sequence).